This TCR beta chain appears in the sequencing data of a study of beta chain features in type 1 diabetes listed by TCRdb under 2018. Turning to the overall study: No differences in mean age, gender distribution, total cell number or subset yield were found between patients and healthy donors. A total of over 95,000,000 sorted cells were examined across all samples, and RNA yield correlated strongly with the number of cells per subset. The study compared TCRB repertoires of sorted circulating CD4+ T cell subsets between recently diagnosed type 1 diabetes patients and matched healthy donors. Regulatory and stem cell-like memory subsets were isolated from only 8 patients and roughly 8 healthy donors, whereas naive and central memory subsets came from all 28 donors. On the study overall, not on this receptor specifically: In all four CD4+ subsets, TCRB CDR3 length was moderately but significantly shorter in type 1 diabetes patients. Because cDNA was sequenced instead of genomic DNA, highly expressing activated cells could be over-represented, though the groups showed no difference in activation or CD3 levels. Fewer insertions and more nucleotide deletions at VDJ recombination sites were observed in patients with type 1 diabetes, implying thymic rearrangement abnormalities. Naive, central memory and regulatory TCRB repertoires appeared to be more alike among patients than among healthy donors. Shorter templates might have been favored by PCR, but patient and control samples were amplified and corrected together, so both groups would have been affected equally by any skew. Because the HLA sub-analyses included only small numbers of individuals, any influence of HLA type on TCRB rearrangement was left unresolved.

From each donor, a single peripheral blood sample of around 0.12 L on average was drawn into heparinised tubes. Using a panel that included CD45RO, CCR7, CD25, CD127, CD95 and CD27, naive, central memory, regulatory and stem cell-like memory CD4+ T cells were sorted on a BD FACSAria II. A purity above 95% was achieved for all sorted populations. PBMCs were isolated immediately by Lymphoprep density gradient centrifugation and stained directly without culture. So that batch effects would be minimized, each experiment stained and sorted samples in pairs, pairing one healthy donor with one patient. Points on this clone: What this receptor recognizes is not known. No much larger clonotype is one base removed from it; base qualities were not supplied.

The junction shows trimming of 5 bases on V and 0 bases on J, plus 8 bases between the germline ends. For CDR1 and CDR2, the germline V gene lists SGHTA and FQGTGA. The CDR3 runs 15 amino acids, cysteine and phenylalanine included. CDR3 DNA only is kept here, 45 bases in frame from base 1. The entire amount of isolated RNA was reverse transcribed using the High Capacity cDNA Reverse Transcription Kit, so the sequenced TCRB transcripts were expressed ones. Deep immunoSEQ sequencing was performed on naive, central memory and regulatory T cell samples, with an average of roughly 3.3 million total reads per sample. Sorted cells were lysed in RLT buffer and RNA was extracted with DNase-treated RNeasy Micro or Mini kits, depending on cell number. To prevent cross-contamination, every cell subset was processed on its own, while patient and healthy donor samples were processed together. Using the immunoSEQ multiplex PCR, TCRB sequences were amplified from cDNA into 87-bp fragments spanning the CDR3 region. The amplicons were sequenced using the Illumina HiSeq platform. On the authors' methods: PCR bias was corrected computationally using synthetic template baselines, and reads within Hamming distance 2 were collapsed, with unmergeable singletons discarded. Reads were aligned to IMGT to assign V, D and J genes, CDR3 length, and insertions or deletions at six rearrangement sites. Clonotype counts were normalized to sorted cell number within each subset before computing true diversity and Gini coefficients with the tcR R package. The overlap coefficient, calculated on TCRB nucleotide sequences, was used to measure repertoire sharing. TCRdb took this table from immuneACCESS and kept in-frame rearrangements with V and J called. Such tables lack part of the clones; where checked against another copy, unresolved V genes explain under half of the gap, and the rest is unexplained. That table supplies the V and J calls and clone size; D and trimming were determined from the DNA. The sample includes 250,000 to 300,000 clones, with about 8.5% observed a single time. More than 1% of the sample rests with the top ten.

This TCR was recovered from a woman between 18 and 30 years old in good health. The chain is made from TRBV7-3 and TRBJ2-6; no D gene can be assigned with confidence. The sample consisted of central memory CD4+ T cells from blood. This receptor has the CDR3 CASSDQSSGANVLTF. The DNA sequence is TGTGCCAGCAGCGATCAGAGCTCTGGGGCCAACGTCCTGACTTTC.